A single sample gave rise to the 7 T cell receptor beta chains below, sequenced in a study of T cell repertoires in cytomegalovirus infection. MiXCR, applied by TCRdb to the reads, yields one record per CDR3 protein. The profile covers around 360,000 distinct CDR3 sequences, with 34% appearing a single time and about 13% taken by the ten largest. No antigen has been assigned to these receptors. Material: cultured PBMCs, obtained from culture after CMV antigen stimulation. These receptors were taken from a human donor in good health (CMV status not recorded). Some clones in this sample may be carry-over from other donors' samples.

V gene TRBV12-3 or TRBV12-4 combines with J gene TRBJ2-3; D gene unclear. This CDR3 contains 16 residues. V gave up 7 bases and J gave up 0 bases, with 17 bases separating them. CDR3 nucleotides: TGTGCCAGCACCAATACGGGCTACCTTAGCACAGATACGCAGTATTTT. This sequence encodes CASTNTGYLSTDTQYF.

This clonotype has just a few counts. The chain combines TRBV6-8 with TRBJ1-3; D not certain. V dropped 4 bases and J dropped 6 bases, with 4 bases sitting between them. This CDR3 contains 11 residues. Germline values: CDR1 MNHGY, CDR2 SAAAGT. The CDR3 sequence: CASSSQNTIYF. CDR3 DNA: TGTGCCAGCAGTTCTCAAAACACCATATATTTT.

This clonotype was recorded a few times. This rearrangement joins TRBV15 to TRBJ1-3; possible D gene TRBD1, 6 bases. In germline, CDR1 is LNHNV, CDR2 YYDKDF (reference sequence). The length of the CDR3 is 15 residues. Trimming shortened V by 0 bases and J by 5 bases, and 11 bases separated the two germline ends. CDR3 amino acids: CATSRDLGGRNTIYF. CDR3 coding DNA: TGTGCCACCAGCAGAGACCTCGGGGGCCGAAACACCATATATTTT.

The J gene is TRBJ2-1, the V gene TRBV9; D is unresolved. The length of the CDR3 is 14 residues. V was clipped by 0 bases and J by 4 bases, with 8 bases between them. Germline V gene data show CDR1 as SGDLS and CDR2 as YYNGEE. The chain's CDR3 is CASSVAGHYNEQFF. CDR3 DNA sequence: TGTGCCAGCAGCGTAGCGGGTCATTACAATGAGCAGTTCTTC. Looking up the rest from reference TRBV9 and TRBJ2-1 gives the full variable domain: DSGVTQTPKHLITATGQRVTLRCSPRSGDLSVYWYQQSLDQGLQFLIQYYNGEERAKGNILERFSAQQFPDLHSELNLSSLELGDSALYFCASSVAGHYNEQFFGPGTRLTVL.

The J gene is TRBJ2-6, the V gene TRBV7-3; D perhaps matches TRBD1 (5 bases). V gave up 5 bases and J gave up 0 bases, with 14 bases separating them. The germline gives CDR1 SGHTA, CDR2 FQGTGA. The CDR3 covers 17 residues. Here the CDR3 reads CASSARTGLSGANVLTF. CDR3 DNA: TGTGCCAGCAGCGCCCGTACAGGCCTCTCTGGGGCCAACGTCCTGACTTTC. The whole variable domain, remainder taken from reference TRBV7-3 and TRBJ2-6, is GAGVSQTPSNKVTEKGKYVELRCDPISGHTALYWYRQSLGQGPEFLIYFQGTGAADDSGLPNDRFFAVRPEGSVSTLKIQRTERGDSAVYLCASSARTGLSGANVLTFGAGSRLTVL.

The chain uses TRBV7-9 and TRBJ2-1; 11 bases are shared with TRBD2. The ends lost 5 bases at V and 7 bases at J; junction bases unmatched: 10. There are 16 residues in the CDR3. The germline CDR1 and CDR2 sequences are SEHNR and FQNEAQ (reference sequence). In nucleotides, the CDR3 is TGTGCCAGCAGCCCGGCCGGGACTAGCGGTTCGAATGAGCAGTTCTTC. This translates into CASSPAGTSGSNEQFF.

The gene calls are TRBV20-1 and TRBJ1-1; tentative D call: TRBD1 (5 bases). The V end was cut by 1 base, the J end by 11 bases, with 17 bases between. This CDR3 comprises 13 residues. Germline V lookup: CDR1 DFQATT, CDR2 SNEGSKA (reference sequence). CDR3 sequence (DNA): TGCAGTGCTAGAGTTCCGGGGCCAGTCGATGCTTTCTTT. Its protein product is CSARVPGPVDAFF.